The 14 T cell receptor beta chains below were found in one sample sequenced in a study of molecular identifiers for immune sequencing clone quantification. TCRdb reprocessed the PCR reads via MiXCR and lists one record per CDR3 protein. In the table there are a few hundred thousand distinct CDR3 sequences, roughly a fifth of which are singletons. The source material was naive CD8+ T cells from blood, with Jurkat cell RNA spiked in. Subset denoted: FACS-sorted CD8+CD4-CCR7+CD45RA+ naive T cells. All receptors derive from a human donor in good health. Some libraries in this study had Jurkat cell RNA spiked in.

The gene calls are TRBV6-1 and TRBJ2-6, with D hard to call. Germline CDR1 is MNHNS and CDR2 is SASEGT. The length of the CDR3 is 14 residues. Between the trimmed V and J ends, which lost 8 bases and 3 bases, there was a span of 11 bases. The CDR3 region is CASGETFGANVLTF. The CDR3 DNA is TGTGCCAGCGGCGAGACCTTTGGGGCCAACGTCCTGACTTTC.

For the CDR3, the DNA is TGTGCCAGCAGCTTTGGGACAGGGTATGGTGGGGCCAACGTCCTGACTTTC. Encoded protein: CASSFGTGYGGANVLTF. This chain connects TRBV5-6 to TRBJ2-6; TRBD1 matches 9 bases. Germline V CDR1 and CDR2: SGHDT, YYEEEE. The junction had 6 bases not matched to a gene; V was cut back by 2 bases and J by 3 bases. The CDR3 contains 17 residues.

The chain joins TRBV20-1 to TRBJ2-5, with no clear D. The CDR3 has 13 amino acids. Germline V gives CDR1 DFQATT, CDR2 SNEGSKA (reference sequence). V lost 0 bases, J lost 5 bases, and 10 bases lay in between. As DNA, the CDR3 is TGCAGTGCTAGAGATCACCGGTGGGAGACCCAGTACTTC. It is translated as CSARDHRWETQYF.

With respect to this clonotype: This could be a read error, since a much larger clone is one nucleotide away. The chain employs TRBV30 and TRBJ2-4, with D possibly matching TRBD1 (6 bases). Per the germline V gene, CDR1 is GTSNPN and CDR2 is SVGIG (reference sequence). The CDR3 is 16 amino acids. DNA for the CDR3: TGTGCCTGGAGTACAACAGGGTGGGGCGCCAAAACCATTCAGTACTTC. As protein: CAWSTTGWGAKTIQYF.

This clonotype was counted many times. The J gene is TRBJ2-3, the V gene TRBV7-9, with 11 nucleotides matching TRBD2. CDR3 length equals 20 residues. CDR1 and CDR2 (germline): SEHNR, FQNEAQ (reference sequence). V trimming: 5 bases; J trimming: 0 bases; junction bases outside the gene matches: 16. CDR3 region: CASSPARGETSGKSTDTQYF. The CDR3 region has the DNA TGTGCCAGCAGCCCCGCTCGGGGGGAGACTAGCGGGAAGAGCACAGATACGCAGTATTTT.

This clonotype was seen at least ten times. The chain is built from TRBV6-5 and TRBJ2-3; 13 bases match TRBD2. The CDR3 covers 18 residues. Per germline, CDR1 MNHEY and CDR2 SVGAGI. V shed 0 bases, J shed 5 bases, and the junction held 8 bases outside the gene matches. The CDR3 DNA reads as TGTGCCAGCAGTTACTCTTTACTAGCGGGAGGGCAGGGAGATACGCAGTATTTT. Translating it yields CASSYSLLAGGQGDTQYF.

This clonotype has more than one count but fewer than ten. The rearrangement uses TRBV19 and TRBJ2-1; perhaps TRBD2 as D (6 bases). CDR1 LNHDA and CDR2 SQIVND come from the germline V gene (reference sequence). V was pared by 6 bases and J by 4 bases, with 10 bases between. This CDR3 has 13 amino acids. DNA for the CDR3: TGTGCCAGTAGGGGAGGTGGGTACAATGAGCAGTTCTTC. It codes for CASRGGGYNEQFF.

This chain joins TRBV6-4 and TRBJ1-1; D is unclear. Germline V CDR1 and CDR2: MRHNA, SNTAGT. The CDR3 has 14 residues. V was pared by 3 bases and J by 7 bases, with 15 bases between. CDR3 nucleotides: TGTGCCAGCAGTGATGAGGTATGGGGAGGTGAAGCTTTCTTT. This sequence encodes CASSDEVWGGEAFF.

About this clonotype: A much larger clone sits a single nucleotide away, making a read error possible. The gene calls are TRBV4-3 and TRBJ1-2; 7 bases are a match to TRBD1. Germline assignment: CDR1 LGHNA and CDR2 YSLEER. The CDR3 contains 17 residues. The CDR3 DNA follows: TGCGCCAGCAGCCAAGATAAGCCGGTACAGGGGTCGCCTGGCCACACCTTC. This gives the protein CASSQDKPVQGSPGHTF.

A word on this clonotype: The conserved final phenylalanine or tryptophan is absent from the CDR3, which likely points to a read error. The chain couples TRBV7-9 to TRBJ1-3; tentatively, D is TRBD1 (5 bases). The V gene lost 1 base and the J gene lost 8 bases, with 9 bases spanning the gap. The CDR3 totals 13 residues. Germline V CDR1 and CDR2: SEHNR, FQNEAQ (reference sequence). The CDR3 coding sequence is TGTGCCAGCAGCTTAGGAGGGGTCGACACCATATATTCT. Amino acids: CASSLGGVDTIYS.

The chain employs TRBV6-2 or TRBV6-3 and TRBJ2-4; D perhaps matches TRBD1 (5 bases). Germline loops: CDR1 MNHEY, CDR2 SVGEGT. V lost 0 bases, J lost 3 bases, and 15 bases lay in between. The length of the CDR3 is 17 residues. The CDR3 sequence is CASSYSFDSWVKNIQYF. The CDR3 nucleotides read TGTGCCAGCAGTTACTCGTTCGACAGCTGGGTCAAAAACATTCAGTACTTC.

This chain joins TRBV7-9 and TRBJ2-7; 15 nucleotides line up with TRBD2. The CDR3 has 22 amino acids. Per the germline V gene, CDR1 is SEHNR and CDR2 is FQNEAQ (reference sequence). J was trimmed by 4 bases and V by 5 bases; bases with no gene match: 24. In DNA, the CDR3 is TGTGCCAGCAGCCCACCACTGGGACTAGCGGGAGGCCAGGGCGCGTTTGGGTACGAGCAGTACTTC. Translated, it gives CASSPPLGLAGGQGAFGYEQYF.

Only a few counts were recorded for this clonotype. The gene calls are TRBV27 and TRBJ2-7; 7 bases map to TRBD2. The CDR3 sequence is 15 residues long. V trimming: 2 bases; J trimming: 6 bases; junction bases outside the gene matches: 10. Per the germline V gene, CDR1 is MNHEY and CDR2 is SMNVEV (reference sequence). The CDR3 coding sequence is TGTGCCAGCAGTTTAACCCCCGGGGGGTTGGGCGAGCAGTACTTC. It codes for CASSLTPGGLGEQYF.

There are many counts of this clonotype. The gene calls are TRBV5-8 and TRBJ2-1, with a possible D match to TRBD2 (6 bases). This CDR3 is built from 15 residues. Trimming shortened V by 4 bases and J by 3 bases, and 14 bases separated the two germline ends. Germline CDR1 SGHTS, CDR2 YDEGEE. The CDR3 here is CASSPGLAFYNEQFF. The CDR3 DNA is TGTGCCAGCAGCCCAGGCCTAGCGTTCTACAATGAGCAGTTCTTC.